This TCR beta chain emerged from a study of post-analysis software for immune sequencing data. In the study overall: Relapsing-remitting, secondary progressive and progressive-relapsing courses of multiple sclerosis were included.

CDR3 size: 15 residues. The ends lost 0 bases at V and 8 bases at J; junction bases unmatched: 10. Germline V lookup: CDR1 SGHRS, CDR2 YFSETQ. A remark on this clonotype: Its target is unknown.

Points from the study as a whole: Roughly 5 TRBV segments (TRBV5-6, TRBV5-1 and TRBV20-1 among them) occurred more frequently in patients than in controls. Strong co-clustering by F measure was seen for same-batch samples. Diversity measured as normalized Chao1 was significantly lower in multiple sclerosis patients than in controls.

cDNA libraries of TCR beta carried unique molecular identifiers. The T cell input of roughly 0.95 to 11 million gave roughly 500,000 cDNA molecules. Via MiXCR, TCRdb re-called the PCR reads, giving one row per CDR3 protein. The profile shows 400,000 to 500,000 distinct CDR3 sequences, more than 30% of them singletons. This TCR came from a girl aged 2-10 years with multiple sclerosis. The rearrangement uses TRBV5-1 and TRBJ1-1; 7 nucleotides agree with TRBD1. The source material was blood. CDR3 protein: CASSLGGGDLLEAFF. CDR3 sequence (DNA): TGCGCCAGCAGCTTGGGAGGGGGCGACCTTTTGGAAGCTTTCTTT.